This entry lists 26 T cell receptor beta chains sequenced from one sample in a study of Tregs in tolerant kidney transplant recipients. The assay was immunoSEQ multiplex PCR, and TCRdb's table has in-frame clones only and misses some. This repertoire shows hundreds of thousands of clones, roughly 84% found once; its top ten account for 0.64%. Sequencing used CD4+ T cells from blood. All receptors derive from a human donor in good health.

This chain connects TRBV27 to TRBJ2-7; 11 bases are shared with TRBD2. This CDR3 has 15 residues. The V and J ends lost 5 bases and 4 bases, in that order; junction bases with no gene match: 7. Germline V gives CDR1 MNHEY, CDR2 SMNVEV (reference sequence). The CDR3 nucleotides are TGTGCCAGCAGTAAACTAGCGGGGGTGGGTTACGAGCAGTACTTC. It codes for CASSKLAGVGYEQYF.

This chain links TRBV7-8 with TRBJ2-7, with D maybe TRBD2 (6 bases). Per germline, CDR1 SGHVS and CDR2 FQNEAQ. This CDR3 has 16 amino acids. The V end was cut by 2 bases, the J end by 5 bases, with 19 bases between. The CDR3 here is CASSLSGLPRVNEQYF. Written as DNA, the CDR3 is TGTGCCAGCAGCTTATCGGGACTCCCGAGGGTAAACGAGCAGTACTTC. The variable domain in full, completed from reference TRBV7-8 and TRBJ2-7, reads GAGVSQSPRYKVAKRGQDVALRCDPISGHVSLFWYQQALGQGPEFLTYFQNEAQLDKSGLPSDRFFAERPEGSVSTLKIQRTQQEDSAVYLCASSLSGLPRVNEQYFGPGTRLTVT.

The rearrangement joins TRBV23-1 to TRBJ1-1; 9 bases are a match to TRBD1. TRBV23-1 is classed as an ORF, of uncertain function. The V segment lost 2 bases and the J segment 4 bases; nucleotides outside the gene matches: 17. This CDR3 is built from 19 residues. This CDR3 is CASSQIALTKQGASTEAFF. DNA of the CDR3: TGCGCCAGCAGTCAAATCGCCCTGACAAAACAGGGGGCTAGCACTGAAGCTTTCTTT.

V and J are TRBV19 and TRBJ2-1; tentatively, D is TRBD2 (6 bases). Germline loops: CDR1 LNHDA, CDR2 SQIVND (reference sequence). The CDR3 loop spans 15 amino acids. Trimming removed 3 bases from V and 3 bases from J, with 12 bases in between. The CDR3 region has the DNA TGTGCCAGTAGTATGGGGGACTTGGACTACAATGAGCAGTTCTTC. This gives the protein CASSMGDLDYNEQFF.

The rearrangement joins TRBV7-6 to TRBJ2-1; 8 positions agree with TRBD2. Germline V CDR1 and CDR2: SGHVS, FNYEAQ. The CDR3 totals 16 residues. The V gene end was trimmed by 1 base and the J gene end by 0 bases; junction bases not matched to a gene: 2. The CDR3 DNA reads as TGTGCCAGCAGCTTAGTAGCGGGGCGCTCCTACAATGAGCAGTTCTTC. Its translation is CASSLVAGRSYNEQFF.

The chain combines TRBV12-5 with TRBJ2-7, with D perhaps TRBD1 (5 bases). The CDR3 contains 14 residues. V was cut by 1 base and J by 5 bases, with 12 bases left in between. Germline CDR1 reads LGHNT; CDR2 reads FRNRAP. CDR3 sequence reads: CASGLGGAFNEQYF. CDR3 bases: TGTGCTAGTGGTTTGGGGGGCGCGTTTAACGAGCAGTACTTC.

This clone was observed once. The gene calls are TRBV15 and TRBJ2-3; D unclear. CDR1 LNHNV and CDR2 YYDKDF come from the germline V gene (reference sequence). This CDR3 is built from 13 residues. V shed 4 bases and J shed 2 bases, with 7 bases lying between them. The CDR3: CATSISFTDTQYF. The CDR3 bases are TGTGCCACCAGCATCAGCTTCACAGATACGCAGTATTTT.

The chain has TRBV28 and TRBJ1-5; D is ambiguous. The CDR3 runs 13 residues. The V end was cut by 2 bases, the J end by 5 bases, with 7 bases between. Looked up from germline, CDR1 is MDHEN and CDR2 is SYDVKM. The DNA of the CDR3 is TGTGCCAGCAGTTTACGGGGTCATCAGCCCCAGCATTTT. Protein: CASSLRGHQPQHF.

The chain has TRBV14 and TRBJ2-1; tentative D call: TRBD1 (6 bases). The CDR3 has 15 residues. V was trimmed by 1 base and J by 4 bases, leaving 11 bases between them. Germline assignment: CDR1 SGHDN and CDR2 FVKESK. CDR3 in DNA: TGTGCCAGCAGCCAAGCGTGGGACACTTACAATGAGCAGTTCTTC. Translated, it gives CASSQAWDTYNEQFF.

V gene TRBV4-1 combines with J gene TRBJ2-5, with TRBD2 as a possible D gene (6 bases). V lost 1 base to trimming and J lost 3 bases, with 12 bases between them. Germline V lookup: CDR1 MGHRA, CDR2 YSYEKL. The CDR3 has 15 amino acids. The CDR3 loop is CASSQAGTGEETQYF. CDR3 coding DNA: TGCGCCAGCAGCCAAGCGGGGACGGGAGAAGAGACCCAGTACTTC.

This clone has just a few counts. CDR3 sequence: CASRPRQHSGNTIYF. The CDR3 DNA follows: TGTGCCAGCAGACCGAGACAGCACTCTGGAAACACCATATATTTT. The chain joins TRBV6-6 to TRBJ1-3; TRBD1 might be the D (5 bases). This CDR3 comprises 15 residues. CDR1 is MNHNY, CDR2 SVGAGI, per germline (reference sequence). Trimming left V 6 bases short and J 0 bases short, with 12 bases between.

Remarks on this clone: One end of the junction does not line up with germline, which may come from a read error. V usage is TRBV5-1 and J usage is TRBJ1-1, with D possibly matching TRBD1 (6 bases). There are 15 residues in the CDR3. CDR1 is SGHRS, CDR2 YFSETQ, per germline. The CDR3 sequence: CASSSIPDSPSEAFF. Written as DNA, the CDR3 is TGCGCCAGCAGCTCAATCCCGGACAGCCCCTCTGAGGCTTTCTTT.

A note on this clone: Other DNA sequences in this sample translate to the same CDR3. The chain carries TRBV4-1 and TRBJ2-2; 7 bases match TRBD2. CDR1 MGHRA and CDR2 YSYEKL come from the germline V gene. With 6 bases clipped from V and 4 bases from J, the junction kept 14 bases outside the gene matches. This CDR3 comprises 17 residues. CDR3 protein: CASSPARLAVSTGELFF. In DNA, the CDR3 is TGCGCCAGCAGTCCCGCCCGCCTAGCGGTTTCCACCGGGGAGCTGTTTTTT.

This clone appeared a single time. This chain uses TRBV29-1 with TRBJ2-3; 13 bases are shared with TRBD2. The CDR3 is 15 residues long. Germline V lookup: CDR1 SQVTM, CDR2 ANQGSEA. V lost 6 bases and J lost 5; bases outside the gene matches: 8. This CDR3 reads CSVKTSGRSGDTQYF. The CDR3 DNA reads as TGCAGCGTCAAGACTAGCGGGAGGTCAGGAGATACGCAGTATTTT.

CDR3 amino acids: CASSLNRGQPQHF. The CDR3 nucleotides are TGTGCCAGCAGCTTGAACCGGGGCCAGCCCCAGCATTTT. The V call is TRBV5-8, the J call TRBJ1-5, with D tentatively TRBD1 (5 bases). The CDR3 sequence is 13 residues long. In germline, CDR1 is SGHTS, CDR2 YDEGEE. Trimming took 1 base from V and 7 from J, leaving 9 bases between them.

This clone was detected only once. V and J are TRBV19 and TRBJ1-2, with 7 bases that match TRBD1. This CDR3 is 16 amino acids long. CDR1 and CDR2 from the germline V gene are LNHDA and SQIVND (reference sequence). With V trimmed by 1 base and J by 0 bases, 5 bases remained unmatched. CDR3 DNA: TGTGCCAGTAGTATAGCTCAGGGGGTTTCTAACTATGGCTACACCTTC. Its translation is CASSIAQGVSNYGYTF.

The chain uses TRBV19 and TRBJ2-2, with no clear D. The CDR3 has 11 residues. V lost 5 bases and J lost 5, with 3 bases in between. Germline-derived CDR1 and CDR2 are LNHDA and SQIVND (reference sequence). The CDR3 DNA sequence: TGTGCCAGTAGTGCTACCGGGGAGCTGTTTTTT. Encoded protein: CASSATGELFF.

This clone has just a few counts. Other DNA sequences in the same sample also yield this CDR3. V is TRBV6-1 and J is TRBJ2-3; D is undetermined. CDR1 is MNHNS and CDR2 is SASEGT in the germline V gene. Between the trimmed V and J ends, which lost 3 bases and 4 bases, there was a span of 17 bases. The CDR3 loop spans 16 amino acids. The CDR3 protein is CASSEASTLDADTQYF. DNA for the CDR3: TGTGCCAGCAGTGAGGCGTCAACCCTGGACGCAGATACGCAGTATTTT.

The chain recombines TRBV5-1 with TRBJ1-4; possibly TRBD1 for D (5 bases). Germline loops: CDR1 SGHRS, CDR2 YFSETQ. The V gene lost 6 bases and the J gene lost 5 bases, with 20 bases spanning the gap. The CDR3 has 16 amino acids. The CDR3 protein is CASTPDPTGRNEKLFF. CDR3 nucleotides: TGCGCCAGCACCCCGGACCCCACAGGACGGAATGAAAAACTGTTTTTT.

Turning to this clone: One end of the junction does not line up with germline, which may come from a read error. The chain carries TRBV7-7 and TRBJ2-5; 10 bases match TRBD2. Germline V gene data show CDR1 as SSHAT and CDR2 as FNYEAQ (reference sequence). This CDR3 region has 14 residues. The CDR3 protein is CASSSSGGWETQYF. CDR3 in DNA: TGTGCTAGCAGCTCTAGCGGGGGATGGGAGACCCAGTACTTC.

The chain employs TRBV18 and TRBJ2-6; D may be TRBD2 (5 bases). The CDR3 loop spans 17 amino acids. V lost 3 bases and J 0 bases, leaving 12 bases between the germline ends. Germline CDR1 and CDR2: KGHSH and LQKENI. In DNA form, the CDR3 reads TGTGCCAGCTCACCCTGGGTAAGCGGCTCTGGGGCCAACGTCCTGACTTTC. Residues: CASSPWVSGSGANVLTF. Full variable domain (rest looked up from reference TRBV18 and TRBJ2-6): NAGVMQNPRHLVRRRGQEARLRCSPMKGHSHVYWYRQLPEEGLKFMVYLQKENIIDESGMPKERFSAEFPKEGPSILRIQQVVRGDSAAYFCASSPWVSGSGANVLTFGAGSRLTVL.

The chain joins TRBV6-6 to TRBJ2-7, with D perhaps TRBD1 (6 bases). The CDR3 spans 16 residues. Trimming cost V 5 bases and J 4 bases, with 21 bases left between them. CDR1 and CDR2 (germline): MNHNY, SVGAGI (reference sequence). For the CDR3, the DNA is TGTGCCAGCAGTCAACAGGGTAGTCCGTTTAGTTACGAGCAGTACTTC. This gives the protein CASSQQGSPFSYEQYF.

V and J are TRBV5-1 and TRBJ1-2; a weak D match, TRBD1 (5 bases). V dropped 0 bases and J dropped 8 bases, with 14 bases sitting between them. The CDR3 is made up of 14 amino acids. Germline loops: CDR1 SGHRS, CDR2 YFSETQ. CDR3: CASSLDSQGGGYTF. CDR3 sequence (DNA): TGCGCCAGCAGCTTGGACAGTCAGGGTGGGGGCTACACCTTC.

The gene calls are TRBV6-4 and TRBJ1-2; perhaps TRBD1 as D (6 bases). V lost 0 bases and J lost 1, with 15 bases in between. The CDR3 is made up of 17 amino acids. The germline CDR1 and CDR2 sequences are MRHNA and SNTAGT. The CDR3 bases are TGTGCCAGCAGTGACTCAGGAGCGGGGGCCTTTAACTATGGCTACACCTTC. It is translated as CASSDSGAGAFNYGYTF.

The CDR3 protein is CASSLAGLNTDTQYF. The DNA for the CDR3 is TGCGCCAGCAGCTTGGCGGGACTAAACACAGATACGCAGTATTTT. The chain carries TRBV5-1 and TRBJ2-3; 7 positions match TRBD2. Looked up from germline, CDR1 is SGHRS and CDR2 is YFSETQ. The CDR3 has 15 residues. The ends lost 0 bases at V and 2 bases at J; junction bases unmatched: 3.

The chain uses TRBV7-9 and TRBJ2-1; D unresolved. Between the trimmed V and J ends, which lost 1 base and 5 bases, there was a span of 9 bases. Germline V gene sequence: CDR1 SEHNR, CDR2 FQNEAQ (reference sequence). The CDR3 spans 14 residues. In DNA form, the CDR3 reads TGTGCCAGCAGCTTAGGGGTAGCCAACAATGAGCAGTTCTTC. This translates into CASSLGVANNEQFF. Full variable domain (rest looked up from reference TRBV7-9 and TRBJ2-1): DTGVSQNPRHKITKRGQNVTFRCDPISEHNRLYWYRQTLGQGPEFLTYFQNEAQLEKSRLLSDRFSAERPKGSFSTLEIQRTEQGDSAMYLCASSLGVANNEQFFGPGTRLTVL.